This section outlines one T cell receptor (beta chain) sequence together with its context. Its recognized antigen is unknown. No base quality information exists; no much larger clone differs at one position. Receptors were amplified or captured by the immunoSEQ multiplex PCR assay. A mixture of 60 forward primers for TCR Vbeta segments and 13 reverse primers for TCR Jbeta segments was used in the multiplex PCR. A multiplex PCR assay on genomic DNA amplified the CDR3 region of rearranged TCR beta genes. Amplified TCR beta libraries were sequenced as 87-base-pair reads on the Illumina HiSeq System. The authors' pipeline ran thus. Across the 670 or so repertoires, a later analysis counted tens of millions of unique TCR beta chains, about 10 million of which were shared by at least two donors. Raw reads were error-corrected and collapsed into unique sequences by a nearest-neighbor algorithm in which closely related sequences were merged to remove PCR and sequencing errors. Alignment of CDR3 sequences to IMGT reference sequences was used to assign V, D and J gene segments. For a sequence to be retained, a match of at least six nucleotides was required to both a V gene segment and a J gene segment. A rearrangement was called productive if the CDR3 had no stop codons and remained in frame with V and J, and every other rearrangement was called non-productive. CDR3 was defined by IMGT convention, running from the second conserved V-encoded cysteine to the conserved J-encoded phenylalanine. The earlier analysis of about 640 of the donors excluded any sequence lacking an unambiguous match to a single V gene segment. An earlier analysis of 587 of the donors classified V segments as functional when productive rearrangements were above 56.7% and as segregating when the standard deviation between donors was above 5%. To diagnose cytomegalovirus status from the catalog of TCR beta chain sequences, a statistical classification framework was built. In a later analysis, TCR nucleotide sequences were compared against IMGT/GENE-DB human TR gene sequences so that V and J genes could be assigned. Using the TCRdist pipeline, a later analysis assigned CDR3 sequences along with most-parsimonious VDJ recombination scenarios. In a later analysis, each TCR beta chain was defined by its CDR3 amino acid sequence together with its V-gene family, and reads lacking a unique V-gene family were excluded. As a way to deal with suspected cross-contamination and a sequencing artifact, a later analysis dropped hundreds of nucleotide sequences that were highly shared and had low generation probability. A later analysis calculated a clonal expansion index for each public chain from normalized within-repertoire ranks of inferred template counts. A later analysis computed generation probabilities with a VDJ recombination model fitted to out-of-frame rearrangements, and checked the results against IGoR. A later analysis scored TCR-TCR, TCR-HLA and TCR-CMV co-occurrence with hypergeometric tests, applying a repertoire-size bias correction to TCR pairs. A later analysis estimated false discovery rates by permuting HLA or CMV assignments 20 times. In a later analysis, co-occurring TCRs were grouped using DBSCAN, and TCRdist sequence similarity was added for clustering within HLA-allele-positive subsets. Co-occurrence clustering excluded repertoires with fewer than 30,000 or more than 120,000 public chains, plus five with anomalous nucleotide sharing. Here the immuneACCESS table is served through TCRdb, limited to in-frame sequences with V and J called. Missing clones are a known gap in these copies; in checked studies unresolved V genes cover under half, and the rest lacks a known reason. V, J and clone size were drawn from that table, and D and trimming were deduced from the DNA. Here the sample has approximately 110,000 clones; 80% to 85% occur a single time. 22% of the sample is taken by the ten largest.

Counted from cysteine to phenylalanine, this CDR3 has 14 amino acids. The only DNA kept is the CDR3, 42 bases in frame from the first base. V lost 8 bases and J lost 7 bases, and the count of bases not matched to a germline gene is 8. Taken from the germline V gene, the CDR1 and CDR2 loops are SNHLY and FYNNEI. This sample stems from a study of cytomegalovirus exposure and HLA in healthy donors (TCRdb year 2017). For context, the study as a whole: An earlier analysis of 587 of the donors reported about 280 Gb of sequence data and 117 million unique TCR beta sequences obtained from around 190 million T cells. Around 300 gigabases of sequencing data and around 87 million unique TCR sequences were included in an early release covering 500 to 750 HLA-typed donors. Of the approximately 370 genotyped donors, 81% were placed in the genetic ancestry cluster associated with self-reported Caucasian donors. The study aimed to test whether cataloging public T cell receptors could reveal signatures of past pathogen exposure. The T cell repertoires of some 700 subjects were profiled by immunosequencing and related to cytomegalovirus serostatus. Besides the first cohort of about 730 subjects, a separate validation cohort made up of 90 to 150 different subjects was used. High-throughput TCR immunosequencing, statistical association of individual TCRs with disease status, and machine learning were combined to predict cytomegalovirus infection status. In a later analysis, previously published TCR beta repertoires from several hundred donors were re-analyzed and high-resolution HLA genotyping was added so that TCR occurrence patterns could be studied. In the later analysis, no new phenotypic data were used to find candidate immune exposures; instead, reliance was placed on TCR beta sequences and their occurrence across donors. In an earlier analysis of 550 to 700 of the donors, high-throughput TCR beta sequencing was used to judge whether each TCR beta V gene segment behaved as functional or pseudogenic. Donor age, sex, ethnicity and CMV serostatus were compiled together with the repertoire data. A later genetic analysis took genome-wide SNP genotypes for about 55% of the 666 donors and used that subset as a discovery cohort. All discovery cohort repertoires had been generated using a single sequencing platform. Class I and class II HLA loci were covered by the typing at four-digit resolution. Typing coverage differed by locus: A, B, C, DRB1 and DQB1 were typed in about 629-640 donors, DQA1 in approximately 520, DPA1 in 606, and DPB1 in just under 480. Four to six DR-DQ haplotypes were handled as single units for association and clustering, since linkage in the cohort was strong. Across some 400 genotyped donors of the cohort, an average of about 250,000 unique TCR beta nucleotide sequences per donor were sequenced, and roughly a sixth of those sequences were non-productive. Findings and caveats that apply to the study as a whole: This cohort had only TCR beta chains sequenced, and the lack of alpha or paired-chain data limited which features could be detected. In an earlier analysis of some 640 of the donors, most TCR beta V segments were observed in productive rearrangements about 87% or about 30% of the time, broadly matching IMGT annotations. Because HLA typing was unavailable for some donors at each locus, only the typed subset was used in association tests. The 87-base-pair reads could not distinguish some IMGT-functional V segments, including TRBV6-2 and TRBV6-3, so those segments were excluded. Approximately 16 rarely observed V segments, including chromosome 9 orphons, were excluded from the earlier analysis of approximately 500 of the donors because counts were too low. According to a later analysis, TCR association rates differed among HLA loci, with DRB1 alleles showing the most associated TCRs and HLA-C alleles showing the fewest. In the study, about 150 TCR beta chains were listed as associated with cytomegalovirus. A later analysis found that most CMV-associated TCR beta chains appeared HLA-restricted, with HLA associations seemingly driven largely by CMV exposure. In a later analysis, HLA-associated TCR beta chains showed more clonal expansion and lower generation probabilities than non-associated chains that were equally common. The sequencing pipeline was judged likely to have produced a cluster of highly shared sequence variants as a technical artifact. Three of the identified cytomegalovirus-associated TCR beta chains were confirmed in vitro to be specific for cytomegalovirus antigens. The classifier was reported to diagnose cytomegalovirus status with high specificity and sensitivity in both the original cohort and the validation cohort. Compared with the roughly 670-donor mean, donors in an Asian-associated ancestry cluster had fewer N-insertions in productive TCRs, according to a later genetic analysis. Immune exposure information for the cohort was limited to CMV serostatus. According to the authors, the approach could potentially be generalized to other disease states and immunological phenotypes. A further reported finding was that TCR beta sequences accurately predicted the HLA-A and HLA-B alleles for most subjects in the first cohort. Sequencing depth was assumed to be roughly uniform across donors in the presence/absence analyses, though that assumption may not hold. A later analysis reported that several top co-occurrence clusters appeared linked to parvovirus B19, influenza, CMV and Epstein-Barr virus. Correlated functional status among segregating V segments might reflect linkage disequilibrium, but an unknown experimental factor could not be ruled out. When HLA alleles, especially DR and DQ, strongly co-occurred, TCR associations were difficult to assign to individual alleles. V-gene and J-gene trimming of TCR beta chains was associated with a missense DCLRE1C variant in a later genetic analysis, and the association was replicated in an independent cohort. At a false discovery rate of 0.05, a later analysis linked 16,951 TCR beta sequences to specific HLA alleles. While some public TCRs were present in many individuals, most TCR sequences turned up only very rarely across donors.

The cohort consisted of 650 to 700 healthy bone marrow donors. All cohort members were sampled while nominally healthy, although unrecorded immune exposures were likely present. The donor tested CMV seropositive and was one of the 289 seropositive cohort members. A peripheral blood sample was provided by each donor, and peripheral blood mononuclear cells were used for TCR beta sequencing. Genomic DNA was extracted from the blood cell samples with the Qiagen DNeasy Blood Extraction Kit. The chain is made from TRBV2 and TRBJ2-1, with TRBD1 identical over 10 junction bases. The sample taken for sequencing was PBMCs. The sequence came from a man aged 25-45 years in good health and CMV-seropositive. The nucleotide sequence reads TGTGCCAGCCAGACAGGGGGCGCTGGGAATGAGCAGTTCTTC. Its translation reads: CASQTGGAGNEQFF.